The clone carrying this TCR beta chain occurred many times. The antigen is unknown. Using a J-beta primer mix together with a sample-barcoded 5' primer, a second PCR was run for about 6 to 12 cycles. TCRdb ran MiXCR on the 5' RACE reads and lists one entry per CDR3 protein. The sample includes around 870,000 distinct CDR3 sequences, under 30% of them seen just once. Per germline, CDR1 SGHRS and CDR2 YFSETQ. Trimming left V 4 bases short and J 0 bases short, with 10 bases between. The CDR3 is 14 amino acids. These data are taken from a study of blood T cells in healthy people across ages. Points from the study as a whole: Measured against age, TCR beta diversity per million T cells decreased in a roughly linear manner.

The origin of this receptor is an elderly woman in good health. The specimen sequenced was blood. This chain connects TRBV5-1 to TRBJ2-5; the D is unclear. This chain's CDR3 is CASSEDNNQETQYF. CDR3 sequence (DNA): TGCGCCAGCAGCGAAGACAACAACCAAGAGACCCAGTACTTC.